This T cell receptor (beta chain) emerged from a study of technical replicates of blood from several donors. Sequencing used immunoSEQ multiplex PCR; TCRdb keeps in-frame clones, though not all of them. Of tens of thousands of clones listed, approximately 84% were seen once; the top ten hold 5.1%. The CDR3 has 17 amino acids. J gave up 4 bases and V 6 bases, and 13 bases lay outside the gene matches. CDR1 and CDR2 (germline): SNHLY, FYNNEI. The chain is built from TRBV2 and TRBJ2-5, with 11 bases identical to TRBD2. This receptor was identified in a human donor in good health. Some clones in this sample may be carry-over from other donors' samples. The sequenced sample consisted of PBMCs. The CDR3 region is CASRNTSGSEVGETQYF. CDR3 sequence (DNA): TGTGCCAGCAGAAACACTAGCGGGAGTGAGGTGGGAGAGACCCAGTACTTC.